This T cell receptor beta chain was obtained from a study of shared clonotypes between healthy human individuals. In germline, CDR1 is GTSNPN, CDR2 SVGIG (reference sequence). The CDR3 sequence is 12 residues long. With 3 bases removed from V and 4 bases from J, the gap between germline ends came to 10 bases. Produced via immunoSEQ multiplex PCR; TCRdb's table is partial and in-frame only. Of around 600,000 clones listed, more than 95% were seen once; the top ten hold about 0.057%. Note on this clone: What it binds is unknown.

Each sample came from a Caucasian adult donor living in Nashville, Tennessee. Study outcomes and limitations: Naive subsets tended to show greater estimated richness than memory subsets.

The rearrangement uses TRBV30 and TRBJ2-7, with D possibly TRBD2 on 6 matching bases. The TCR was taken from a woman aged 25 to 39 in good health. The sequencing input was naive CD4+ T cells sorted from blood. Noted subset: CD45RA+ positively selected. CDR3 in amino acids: CAWRAGGYEQYF. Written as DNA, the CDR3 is TGTGCCTGGAGAGCCGGGGGATACGAGCAGTACTTC.